This T cell receptor (beta chain) stems from a study of blood T cell repertoires in COVID-19. V dropped 0 bases and J dropped 2 bases, with 4 bases sitting between them. From germline, CDR1 is PRHDT and CDR2 FYEKMQ (reference sequence). The CDR3 length is 13 residues. Data came from immunoSEQ multiplex PCR; TCRdb stores just in-frame clones and leaves some out. The sample shows under 300,000 clones, around 87% of them seen only once. This clonotype was sampled from a man younger than 30 with active or convalescent COVID-19. This rearrangement joins TRBV13 to TRBJ2-5; D remains ambiguous. The sample taken for sequencing was peripheral blood. This CDR3 is CASSLGSQETQYF. The CDR3 nucleotides read TGTGCCAGCAGCTTAGGTAGTCAAGAGACCCAGTACTTC. The full variable domain, with the rest looked up from reference TRBV13 and TRBJ2-5, is AAGVIQSPRHLIKEKRETATLKCYPIPRHDTVYWYQQGPGQDPQFLISFYEKMQSDKGSIPDRFSAQQFSDYHSELNMSSLELGDSALYFCASSLGSQETQYFGPGTRLLVL.